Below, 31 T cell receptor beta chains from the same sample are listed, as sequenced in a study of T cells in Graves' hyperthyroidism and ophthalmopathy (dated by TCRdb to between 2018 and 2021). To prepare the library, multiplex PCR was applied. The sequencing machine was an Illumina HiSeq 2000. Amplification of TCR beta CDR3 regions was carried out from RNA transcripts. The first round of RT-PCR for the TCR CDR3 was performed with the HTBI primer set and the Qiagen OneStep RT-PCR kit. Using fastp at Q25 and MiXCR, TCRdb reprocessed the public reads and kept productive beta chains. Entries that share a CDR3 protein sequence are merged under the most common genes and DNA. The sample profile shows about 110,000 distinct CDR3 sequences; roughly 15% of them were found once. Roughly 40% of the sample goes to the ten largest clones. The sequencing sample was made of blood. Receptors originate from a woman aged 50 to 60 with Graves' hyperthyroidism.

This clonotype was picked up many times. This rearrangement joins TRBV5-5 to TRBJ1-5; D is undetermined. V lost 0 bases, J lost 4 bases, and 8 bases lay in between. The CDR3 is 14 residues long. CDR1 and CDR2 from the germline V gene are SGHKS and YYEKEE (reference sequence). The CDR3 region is CASSLASGNQPQHF. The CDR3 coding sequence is TGTGCCAGCAGCTTGGCGTCAGGTAATCAGCCCCAGCATTTT.

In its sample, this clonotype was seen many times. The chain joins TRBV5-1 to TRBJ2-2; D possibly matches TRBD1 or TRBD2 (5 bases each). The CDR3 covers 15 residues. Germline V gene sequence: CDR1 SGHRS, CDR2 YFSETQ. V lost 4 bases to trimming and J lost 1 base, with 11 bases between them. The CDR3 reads CASSLGTVNTGELFF. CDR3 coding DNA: TGCGCCAGCAGCCTAGGGACGGTGAACACCGGGGAGCTGTTTTTT.

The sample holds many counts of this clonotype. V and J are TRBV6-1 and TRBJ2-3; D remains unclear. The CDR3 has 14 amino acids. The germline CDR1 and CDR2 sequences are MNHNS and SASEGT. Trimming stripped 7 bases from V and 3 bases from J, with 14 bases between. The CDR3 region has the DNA TGTGCCAGCAAAACAACTATAGGGACAGATACGCAGTATTTT. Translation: CASKTTIGTDTQYF.

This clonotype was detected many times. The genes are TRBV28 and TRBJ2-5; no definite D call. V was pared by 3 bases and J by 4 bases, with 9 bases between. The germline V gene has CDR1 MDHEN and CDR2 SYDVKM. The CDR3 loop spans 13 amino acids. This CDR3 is CASSLAASETQYF. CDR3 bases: TGTGCCAGCAGTTTGGCTGCCTCAGAGACCCAGTACTTC.

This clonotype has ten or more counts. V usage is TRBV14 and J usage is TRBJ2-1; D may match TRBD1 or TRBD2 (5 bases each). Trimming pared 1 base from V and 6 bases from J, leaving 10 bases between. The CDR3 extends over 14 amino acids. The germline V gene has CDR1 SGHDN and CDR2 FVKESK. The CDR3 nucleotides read TGTGCCAGCAGCCAAGCCACTGGGGGCAATGAGCAGTTCTTC. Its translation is CASSQATGGNEQFF.

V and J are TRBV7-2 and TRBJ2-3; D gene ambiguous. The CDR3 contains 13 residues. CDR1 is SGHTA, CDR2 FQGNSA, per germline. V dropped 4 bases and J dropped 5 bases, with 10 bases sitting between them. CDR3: CASSSLVQDTQYF. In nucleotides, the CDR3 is TGTGCCAGCAGCTCGCTAGTTCAAGATACGCAGTATTTT. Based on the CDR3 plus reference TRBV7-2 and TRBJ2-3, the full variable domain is GAGVSQSPSNKVTEKGKDVELRCDPISGHTALYWYRQSLGQGLEFLIYFQGNSAPDKSGLPSDRFSAERTGGSVSTLTIQRTQQEDSAVYLCASSSLVQDTQYFGPGTRLTVL.

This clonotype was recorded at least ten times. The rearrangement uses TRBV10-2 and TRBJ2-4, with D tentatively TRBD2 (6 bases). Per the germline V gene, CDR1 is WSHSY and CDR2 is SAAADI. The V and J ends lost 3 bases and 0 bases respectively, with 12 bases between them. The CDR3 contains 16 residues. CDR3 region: CASSDPGLLAKNIQYF. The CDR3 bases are TGCGCCAGCAGTGACCCGGGACTTCTAGCCAAAAACATTCAGTACTTC.

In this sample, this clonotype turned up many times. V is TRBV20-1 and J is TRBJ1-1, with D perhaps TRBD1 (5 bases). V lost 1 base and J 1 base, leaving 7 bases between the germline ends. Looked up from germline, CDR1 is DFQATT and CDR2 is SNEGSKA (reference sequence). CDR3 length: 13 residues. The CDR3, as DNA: TGCAGTGCTAGAGTTGACAGGAACACTGAAGCTTTCTTT. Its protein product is CSARVDRNTEAFF.

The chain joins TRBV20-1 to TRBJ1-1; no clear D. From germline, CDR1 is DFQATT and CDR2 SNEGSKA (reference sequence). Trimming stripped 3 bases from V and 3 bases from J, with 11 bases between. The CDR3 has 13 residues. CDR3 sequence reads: CSASESGDTEAFF. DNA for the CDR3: TGCAGTGCTAGTGAGAGTGGAGACACTGAAGCTTTCTTT.

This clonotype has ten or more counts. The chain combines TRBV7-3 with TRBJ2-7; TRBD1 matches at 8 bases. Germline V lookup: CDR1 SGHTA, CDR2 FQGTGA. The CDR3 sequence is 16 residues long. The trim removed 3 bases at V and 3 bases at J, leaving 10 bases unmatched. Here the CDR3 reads CASSLRFRTGIYEQYF. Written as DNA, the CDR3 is TGTGCCAGCAGCTTGCGGTTCCGGACAGGGATCTACGAGCAGTACTTC.

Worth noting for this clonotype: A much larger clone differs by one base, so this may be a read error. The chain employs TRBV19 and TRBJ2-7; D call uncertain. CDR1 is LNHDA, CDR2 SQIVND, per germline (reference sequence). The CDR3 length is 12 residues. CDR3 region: CAGSVGDYEQYF. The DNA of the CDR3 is TGTGCCGGTAGTGTGGGCGACTACGAGCAGTACTTC.

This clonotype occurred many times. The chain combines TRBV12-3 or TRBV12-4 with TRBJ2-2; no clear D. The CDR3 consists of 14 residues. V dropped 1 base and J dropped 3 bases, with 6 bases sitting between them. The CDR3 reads CASSLDRYTGELFF. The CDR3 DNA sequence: TGTGCCAGCAGTTTAGATCGGTACACCGGGGAGCTGTTTTTT.

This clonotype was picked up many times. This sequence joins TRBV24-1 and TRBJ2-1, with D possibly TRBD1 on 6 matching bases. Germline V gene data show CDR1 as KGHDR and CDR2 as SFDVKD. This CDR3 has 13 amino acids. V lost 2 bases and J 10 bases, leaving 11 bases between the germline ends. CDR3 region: CATSDYQGWEQFF. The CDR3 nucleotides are TGTGCCACCAGTGATTACCAGGGGTGGGAGCAGTTCTTC.

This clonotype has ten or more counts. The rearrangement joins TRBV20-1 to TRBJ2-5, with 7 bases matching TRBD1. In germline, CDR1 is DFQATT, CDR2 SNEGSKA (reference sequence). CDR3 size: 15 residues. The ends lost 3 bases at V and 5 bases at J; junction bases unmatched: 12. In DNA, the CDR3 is TGCAGTGCTAGGAAGGGACAGCGGAATAGGGAGACCCAGTACTTC. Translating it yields CSARKGQRNRETQYF.

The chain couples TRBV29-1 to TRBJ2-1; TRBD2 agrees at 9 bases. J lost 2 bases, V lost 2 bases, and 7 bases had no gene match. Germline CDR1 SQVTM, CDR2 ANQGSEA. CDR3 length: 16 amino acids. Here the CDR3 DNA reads TGCAGCGTTGAACCTCGAGCGGGGGGAACCTACAATGAGCAGTTCTTC. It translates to CSVEPRAGGTYNEQFF.

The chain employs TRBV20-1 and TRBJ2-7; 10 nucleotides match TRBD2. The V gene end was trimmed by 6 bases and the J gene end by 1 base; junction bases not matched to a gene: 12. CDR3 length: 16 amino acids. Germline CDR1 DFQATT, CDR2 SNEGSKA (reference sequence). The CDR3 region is CSAPGTGTSASYEQYV. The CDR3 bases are TGCAGTGCCCCCGGGACCGGGACTAGCGCATCCTACGAGCAGTACGTC.

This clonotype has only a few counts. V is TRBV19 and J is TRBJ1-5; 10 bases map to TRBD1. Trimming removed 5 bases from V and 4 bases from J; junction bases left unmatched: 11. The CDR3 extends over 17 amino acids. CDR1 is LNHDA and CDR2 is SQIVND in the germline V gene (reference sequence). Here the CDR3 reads CASSGDRRTGGNQPQHF. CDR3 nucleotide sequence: TGTGCCAGTAGTGGGGACCGAAGGACAGGGGGAAATCAGCCCCAGCATTTT.

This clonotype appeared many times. For the CDR3, the DNA is TGTGCCAGCAGTTACTCGACGGGACTAGGGATCAATGAGCAGTTCTTC. Amino acids: CASSYSTGLGINEQFF. The rearrangement uses TRBV6-2 or TRBV6-3 and TRBJ2-1; 8 bases are a match to TRBD2. The CDR3 sequence is 16 residues long. The V gene's germline CDR1 is MNHEY and CDR2 SVGEGT. V gave up 0 bases and J gave up 6 bases; unmatched junction bases: 7.

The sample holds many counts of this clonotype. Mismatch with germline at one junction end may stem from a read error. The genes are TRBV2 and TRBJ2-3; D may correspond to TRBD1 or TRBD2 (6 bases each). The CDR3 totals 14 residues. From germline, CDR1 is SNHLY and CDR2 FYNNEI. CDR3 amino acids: CASMEGQNTDTQYF. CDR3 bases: TGTGCGAGCATGGAGGGACAAAACACAGATACGCAGTATTTT.

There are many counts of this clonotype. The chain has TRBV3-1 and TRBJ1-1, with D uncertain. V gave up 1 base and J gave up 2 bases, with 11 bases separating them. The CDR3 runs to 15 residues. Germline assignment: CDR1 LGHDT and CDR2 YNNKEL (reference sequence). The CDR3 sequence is CASSQAGRQNTEAFF. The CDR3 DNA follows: TGTGCCAGCAGCCAAGCCGGACGCCAAAACACTGAAGCTTTCTTT.

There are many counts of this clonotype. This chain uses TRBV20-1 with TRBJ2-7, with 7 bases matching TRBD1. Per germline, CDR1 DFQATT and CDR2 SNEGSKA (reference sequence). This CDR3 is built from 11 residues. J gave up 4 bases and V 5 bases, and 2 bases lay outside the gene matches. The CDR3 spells CSAQGDYEQYV. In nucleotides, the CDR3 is TGCAGTGCTCAGGGGGATTACGAGCAGTACGTC.

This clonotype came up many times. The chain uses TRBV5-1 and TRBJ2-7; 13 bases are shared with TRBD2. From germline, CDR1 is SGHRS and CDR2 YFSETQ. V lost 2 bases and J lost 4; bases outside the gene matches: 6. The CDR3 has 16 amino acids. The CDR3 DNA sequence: TGCGCCAGCAGCTTCTTCCGGACTAGCGGGAGTTACGAGCAGTACTTC. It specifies CASSFFRTSGSYEQYF.

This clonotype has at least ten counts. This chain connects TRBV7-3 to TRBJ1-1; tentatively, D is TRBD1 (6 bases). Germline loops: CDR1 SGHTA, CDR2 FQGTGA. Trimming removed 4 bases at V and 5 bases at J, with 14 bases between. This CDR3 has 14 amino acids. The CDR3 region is CASSSTPDRTEAFF. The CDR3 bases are TGTGCCAGCAGCTCCACCCCCGACAGGACTGAAGCTTTCTTT.

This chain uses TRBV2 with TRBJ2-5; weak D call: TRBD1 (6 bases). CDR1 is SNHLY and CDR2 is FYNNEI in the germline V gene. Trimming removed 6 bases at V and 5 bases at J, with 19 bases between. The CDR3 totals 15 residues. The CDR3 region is CASSAENTGYETQYF. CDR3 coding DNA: TGTGCCAGCAGCGCCGAAAATACAGGGTACGAGACCCAGTACTTC.

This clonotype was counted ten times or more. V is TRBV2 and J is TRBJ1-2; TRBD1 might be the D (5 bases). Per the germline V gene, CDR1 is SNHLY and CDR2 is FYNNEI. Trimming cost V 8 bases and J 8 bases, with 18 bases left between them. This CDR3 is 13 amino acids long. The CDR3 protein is CASRVLREGGYTF. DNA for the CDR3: TGTGCCAGCCGGGTCCTCAGGGAGGGAGGCTACACCTTC.

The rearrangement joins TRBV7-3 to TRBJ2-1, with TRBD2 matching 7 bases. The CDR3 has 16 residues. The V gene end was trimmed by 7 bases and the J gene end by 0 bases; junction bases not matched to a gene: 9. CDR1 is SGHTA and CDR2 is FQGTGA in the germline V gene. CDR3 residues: CASTTEKRDSYNEQFF. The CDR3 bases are TGTGCCAGCACCACCGAAAAGCGGGACTCCTACAATGAGCAGTTCTTC.

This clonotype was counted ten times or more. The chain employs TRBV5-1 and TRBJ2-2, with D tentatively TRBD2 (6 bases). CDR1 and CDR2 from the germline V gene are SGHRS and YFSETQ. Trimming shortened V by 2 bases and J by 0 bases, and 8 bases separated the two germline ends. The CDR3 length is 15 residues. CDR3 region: CASSFAGPNTGELFF. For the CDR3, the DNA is TGCGCCAGCAGCTTTGCGGGGCCGAACACCGGGGAGCTGTTTTTT.

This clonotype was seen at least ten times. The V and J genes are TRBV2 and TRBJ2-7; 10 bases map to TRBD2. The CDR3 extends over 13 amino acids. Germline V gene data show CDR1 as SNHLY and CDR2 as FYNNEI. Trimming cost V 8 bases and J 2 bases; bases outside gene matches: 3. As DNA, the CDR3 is TGTGCCAGCGACCTAGCGGGAGCCTACGAGCAGTACTTC. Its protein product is CASDLAGAYEQYF.

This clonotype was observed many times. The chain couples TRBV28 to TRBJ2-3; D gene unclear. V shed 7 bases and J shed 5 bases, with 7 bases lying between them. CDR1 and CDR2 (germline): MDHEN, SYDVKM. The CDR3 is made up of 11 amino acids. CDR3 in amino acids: CASKYVDTQYF. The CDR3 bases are TGTGCCAGCAAATACGTAGATACGCAGTATTTT.

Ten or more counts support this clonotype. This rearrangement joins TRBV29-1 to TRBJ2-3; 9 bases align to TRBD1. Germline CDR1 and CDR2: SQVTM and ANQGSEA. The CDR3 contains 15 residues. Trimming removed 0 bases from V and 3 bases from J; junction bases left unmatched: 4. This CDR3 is CSVEDWGQGTDTQYF. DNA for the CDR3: TGCAGCGTTGAAGATTGGGGACAGGGTACAGATACGCAGTATTTT.

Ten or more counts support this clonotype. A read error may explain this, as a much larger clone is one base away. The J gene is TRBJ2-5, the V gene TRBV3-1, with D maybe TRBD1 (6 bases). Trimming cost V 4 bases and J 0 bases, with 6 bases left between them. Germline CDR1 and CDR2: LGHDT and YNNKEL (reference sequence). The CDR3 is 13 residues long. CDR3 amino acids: CASSRDNQETQYF. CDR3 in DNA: TGTGCCAGCAGCCGGGACAACCAAGAGACCCAGTACTTC.